This T cell receptor (beta chain) was sequenced during a study of blood T cell repertoires in COVID-19. Overall study context: Acute and convalescent COVID-19 specimens originated in the United States, Italy and Spain.

The CDR3 consists of 16 residues. Trimming stripped 8 bases from V and 0 bases from J, with 17 bases between. Germline lookup yields CDR1 SGHAT and CDR2 FQNNGV. In the original analysis: For nucleated cells, counts were estimated from reference gene primer amplification. Sequencing was performed with immunoSEQ multiplex PCR; in TCRdb, only in-frame clones are kept and a portion is missing. Clonal size and the V and J genes are those of that table, whereas D and trimming came from the DNA. Among roughly 520,000 clones, roughly 88% were seen once, and the ten largest hold around 1.9%. What the recovered Cohort 3 donors had was two negative PCRs, clearance, or symptom resolution.

V usage is TRBV11-2 and J usage is TRBJ1-3, with D uncertain. The sequenced sample consisted of PBMCs or T cells enriched from blood (not recorded which). The receptor comes from a middle-aged woman who had recovered from COVID-19. The chain's CDR3 is CASSAVGFNSGNTIYF. The CDR3 DNA follows: TGTGCCAGCTCGGCCGTCGGGTTCAACTCTGGAAACACCATATATTTT.